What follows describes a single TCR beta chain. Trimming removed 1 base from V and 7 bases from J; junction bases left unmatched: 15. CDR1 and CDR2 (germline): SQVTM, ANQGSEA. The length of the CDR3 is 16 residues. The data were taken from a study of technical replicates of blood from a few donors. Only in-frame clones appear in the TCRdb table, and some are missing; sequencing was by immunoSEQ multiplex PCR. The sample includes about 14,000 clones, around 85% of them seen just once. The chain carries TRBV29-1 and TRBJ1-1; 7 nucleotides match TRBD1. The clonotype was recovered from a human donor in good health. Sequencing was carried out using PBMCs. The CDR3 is CSVEGDHRGQAGEAFF. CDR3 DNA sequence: TGCAGCGTTGAAGGGGACCACAGGGGCCAAGCGGGTGAAGCTTTCTTT.